The 9 T cell receptor beta chains listed next were all sequenced from one sample in a study of T cells in Graves' hyperthyroidism and ophthalmopathy. RNA transcripts served as the template for amplifying TCR beta CDR3 regions. The study used the HTBI primer set for a first-round RT-PCR of the TCR CDR3. TCRdb re-derived calls from the multiplex PCR reads in MiXCR, one entry per CDR3 protein. The table lists around 600,000 distinct CDR3 sequences, more than 14% of them singletons. Sequencing was carried out using blood. These receptors were taken from a woman aged 45-65 years with Graves' ophthalmopathy.

This clonotype has just a few counts. V is TRBV5-1 and J is TRBJ2-2; 10 bases align to TRBD2. There are 16 residues in the CDR3. Germline-derived CDR1 and CDR2 are SGHRS and YFSETQ. With 1 base clipped from V and 6 bases from J, the junction kept 6 bases outside the gene matches. For the CDR3, the DNA is TGCGCCAGCAGCTTGCTGGCTAGCGGGAGCTCCGGGGAGCTGTTTTTT. Protein product: CASSLLASGSSGELFF.

This clonotype was recorded a few times. The V call is TRBV19, the J call TRBJ1-5; a possible D gene is TRBD1 (6 bases). The CDR3 length is 15 residues. Germline V lookup: CDR1 LNHDA, CDR2 SQIVND (reference sequence). Trimming pared 4 bases from V and 4 bases from J, leaving 14 bases between. The chain's CDR3 is CASSTHRVANQPQHF. The DNA for the CDR3 is TGTGCCAGTAGTACACACAGGGTTGCGAATCAGCCCCAGCATTTT.

The rearrangement links TRBV27 to TRBJ2-3, with TRBD2 matching 13 bases. J was trimmed by 5 bases and V by 5 bases; bases with no gene match: 22. Germline V gives CDR1 MNHEY, CDR2 SMNVEV (reference sequence). The CDR3 sequence is 21 residues long. The chain's CDR3 is CASSPLKRGSGLAGLGDTQYF. The CDR3 bases are TGTGCCAGCAGTCCGCTGAAGCGGGGCTCGGGACTAGCGGGATTGGGAGATACGCAGTATTTT.

The V call is TRBV6-2 or TRBV6-3, the J call TRBJ2-2; D not certain. The CDR3 contains 15 residues. V lost 4 bases, J lost 1 base, and 10 bases lay in between. Germline values: CDR1 MNHEY, CDR2 SVGEGT. The CDR3 here is CASSWLTGNTGELFF. CDR3 nucleotide sequence: TGTGCCAGCAGTTGGTTGACTGGGAACACCGGGGAGCTGTTTTTT.

A word on this clonotype: Mismatch with germline at one junction end may stem from a read error. The chain links TRBV19 to TRBJ1-1; perhaps TRBD1 as D (5 bases). Germline CDR1 LNHDA, CDR2 SQIVND (reference sequence). The CDR3 totals 12 residues. The CDR3 sequence is CAGRMGGTEAFF. The CDR3 bases are TGTGCCGGTAGGATGGGGGGCACTGAAGCTTTCTTT.

This clonotype was observed many times. The gene calls are TRBV28 and TRBJ1-5; tentatively, D is TRBD1 (5 bases). CDR3 size: 15 residues. Germline CDR1 and CDR2: MDHEN and SYDVKM. Trimming left V 6 bases short and J 4 bases short, with 16 bases between. This chain's CDR3 is CASRPNPGRNQPQHF. The CDR3 DNA follows: TGTGCCAGCAGACCAAACCCGGGACGTAATCAGCCCCAGCATTTT.

This clonotype was seen ten or more times. The V call is TRBV28, the J call TRBJ2-2, with D possibly matching TRBD2 (5 bases). V lost 7 bases and J 2 bases, leaving 8 bases between the germline ends. CDR1 and CDR2 (germline): MDHEN, SYDVKM. CDR3 length: 13 amino acids. DNA of the CDR3: TGTGCCAGCATTGAGGGCAACACCGGGGAGCTGTTTTTT. Its protein product is CASIEGNTGELFF. Full variable domain (outside the CDR3, taken from reference TRBV28 and TRBJ2-2): DVKVTQSSRYLVKRTGEKVFLECVQDMDHENMFWYRQDPGLGLRLIYFSYDVKMKEKGDIPEGYSVSREKKERFSLILESASTNQTSMYLCASIEGNTGELFFGEGSRLTVL.

This clonotype has ten or more counts. The CDR3 here is CASSPGQLADHYEQYF. In DNA, the CDR3 is TGTGCCAGCAGTCCCGGCCAACTAGCGGACCACTACGAGCAGTACTTC. The V gene is TRBV27, the J gene TRBJ2-7; 8 bases map to TRBD2. The junction had 12 bases not matched to a gene; V was cut back by 5 bases and J by 3 bases. This CDR3 is 16 amino acids long. Per germline, CDR1 MNHEY and CDR2 SMNVEV (reference sequence).

The sample holds many counts of this clonotype. V usage is TRBV11-2 and J usage is TRBJ1-4; tentatively, D is TRBD1 (6 bases). Trimming removed 4 bases from V and 8 bases from J, with 20 bases in between. Per germline, CDR1 SGHAT and CDR2 FQNNGV. The CDR3 has 16 residues. This CDR3 is CASSWGLRGSGEKLFF. The CDR3 DNA reads as TGTGCCAGCAGCTGGGGTCTGAGGGGGTCGGGGGAAAAACTGTTTTTT. The entire variable domain, with the rest obtained from reference TRBV11-2 and TRBJ1-4, is as follows: EAGVAQSPRYKIIEKRQSVAFWCNPISGHATLYWYQQILGQGPKLLIQFQNNGVVDDSQLPKDRFSAERLKGVDSTLKIQPAKLEDSAVYLCASSWGLRGSGEKLFFGSGTQLSVL.